This TCR beta chain was identified in a study of blood T cell repertoires in COVID-19. The CDR3 is 17 amino acids. CDR1 is MNHEY and CDR2 is SMNVEV in the germline V gene (reference sequence). Trimming at V came to 5 bases and at J to 6 bases, leaving 15 bases not matched to a gene. TCRdb's table, derived via immunoSEQ multiplex PCR, lists solely in-frame clones and lacks some. This sample has under 95,000 clones; around 87% occur once, and the top ten carry about 5.1%. J is TRBJ1-5 and V is TRBV27, with 8 bases aligning to TRBD1. This TCR was recovered from a man aged 35-49 years with acute or convalescent COVID-19. Specimen: peripheral blood. This chain's CDR3 is CASSLRLGQGVTQPQHF. CDR3 DNA sequence: TGTGCCAGCAGTCTACGCCTAGGACAGGGTGTTACTCAGCCCCAGCATTTT.